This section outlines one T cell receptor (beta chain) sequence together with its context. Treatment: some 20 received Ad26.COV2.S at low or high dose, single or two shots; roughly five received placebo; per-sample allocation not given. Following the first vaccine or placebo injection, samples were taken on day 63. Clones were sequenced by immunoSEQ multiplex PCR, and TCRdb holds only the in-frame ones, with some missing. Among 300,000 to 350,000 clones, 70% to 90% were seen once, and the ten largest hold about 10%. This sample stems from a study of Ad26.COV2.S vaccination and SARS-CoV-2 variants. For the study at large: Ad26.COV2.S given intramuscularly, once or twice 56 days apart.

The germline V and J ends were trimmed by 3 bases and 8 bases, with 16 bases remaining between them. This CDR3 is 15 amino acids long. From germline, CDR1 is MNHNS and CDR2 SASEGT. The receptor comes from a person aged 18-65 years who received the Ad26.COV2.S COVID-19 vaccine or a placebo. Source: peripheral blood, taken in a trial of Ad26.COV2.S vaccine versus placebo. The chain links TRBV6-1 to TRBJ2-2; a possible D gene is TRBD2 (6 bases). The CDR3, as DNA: TGTGCCAGCAGTGAGCCGGGACTCAGGGTGGGGGAGCTGTTTTTT. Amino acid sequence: CASSEPGLRVGELFF.